The clone carrying this T cell receptor (beta chain) was observed a handful of times. Its antigen is currently unknown. Germline values: CDR1 SGHAT, CDR2 FQNNGV. The CDR3 has 14 amino acids. Between the trimmed V and J ends, which lost 1 base and 1 base, there was a span of 6 bases. The record originates from a study of CD8 T cells in ankylosing spondylitis. Findings of the study overall: One TCR beta motif, made up of eight or nine highly homologous variants, appeared characteristic of ankylosing spondylitis blood.

TCRdb recomputed calls from the 5' RACE reads with MiXCR, one row per CDR3 protein. The sample includes 670,000 or so distinct CDR3 sequences, 15% to 20% of them seen just once. The sequencing input was blood, either unsorted or a sorted T cell fraction (not recorded which). The sequence came from a male donor with ankylosing spondylitis. This chain links TRBV11-2 with TRBJ2-3, with no clear D. The CDR3 region is CASSLGVGTDTQYF. As DNA, the CDR3 is TGTGCCAGCAGCTTAGGGGTAGGCACAGATACGCAGTATTTT.